The rows below give T cell receptor beta chains drawn from one sample of a study of cytomegalovirus exposure and HLA in healthy donors. Data came from immunoSEQ multiplex PCR; TCRdb stores just in-frame clones and leaves some out. This table holds about 150,000 clones, about 68% found once. Sequences were obtained from PBMCs. The source of these receptors is a man aged 30-40 years in good health and CMV-seronegative. The CDR3 runs from the conserved cysteine through the conserved F or W. A D gene is named only where the DNA matches it firmly. A row's size may be missing; if present it is once, few, many or a size class.

d_call: NA
clone_size: NA
v_call: TRBV7-3
j_call: TRBJ2-1
cdr3_nt: TGTGCCAGCAGCTTAACAGCAAACGAGCAGTTCTTC
cdr3_aa: CASSLTANEQFF

d_call: TRBD2
clone_size: NA
v_call: TRBV7-2
j_call: TRBJ2-1
cdr3_nt: TGTGCCAGCAGCTTATCCGGGGGGACCTACAATGAGCAGTTCTTC
cdr3_aa: CASSLSGGTYNEQFF

d_call: TRBD1
clone_size: NA
v_call: TRBV5-1
j_call: TRBJ2-7
cdr3_nt: TGCGCCAGCAGCCGAAGGGACAGGGGCTACGAGCAGTACTTC
cdr3_aa: CASSRRDRGYEQYF

d_call: NA
clone_size: NA
v_call: TRBV19
j_call: TRBJ1-4
cdr3_nt: TGTGCCAGTAGTATTGGAGGGGTCACTAATGAAAAACTGTTTTTT
cdr3_aa: CASSIGGVTNEKLFF

d_call: TRBD1
clone_size: NA
v_call: TRBV7-2
j_call: TRBJ1-5
cdr3_nt: TGTGCCAGCAGCCTCGGACAGGGAGGTCAGCCCCAGCATTTT
cdr3_aa: CASSLGQGGQPQHF

d_call: TRBD1
clone_size: NA
v_call: TRBV13
j_call: TRBJ2-5
cdr3_nt: TGTGCCAGCAGCTCTCCGGGCAGTCTCAGGGGGGAGACCCAGTACTTC
cdr3_aa: CASSSPGSLRGETQYF

d_call: NA
clone_size: few
v_call: TRBV6-6
j_call: TRBJ2-2
cdr3_nt: TGTGCCGGGGGGGCCCTACACAACACCGGGGAGCTGTTTTTT
cdr3_aa: CAGGALHNTGELFF

d_call: TRBD1
clone_size: NA
v_call: TRBV6-7
j_call: TRBJ1-3
cdr3_nt: TGTGCCAGCAGTTCTTACTTGGACAGGGTTGGAAACACCATATATTTT
cdr3_aa: CASSSYLDRVGNTIYF

d_call: TRBD2
clone_size: NA
v_call: TRBV5-4
j_call: TRBJ2-2
cdr3_nt: TGTGCCAGCAGCTTGGAACTAGCGGGGGCCGGGGACGGGGAGCTGTTTTTT
cdr3_aa: CASSLELAGAGDGELFF

d_call: NA
clone_size: NA
v_call: TRBV28
j_call: TRBJ1-4
cdr3_nt: TGTGCCAGCAGCTCTTACAGTGATCCTAATGAAAAACTGTTTTTT
cdr3_aa: CASSSYSDPNEKLFF

d_call: TRBD2
clone_size: NA
v_call: TRBV9
j_call: TRBJ2-3
cdr3_nt: TGTGCCAGCAGCCCGAGCGGGGGGGCCACAGATACGCAGTATTTT
cdr3_aa: CASSPSGGATDTQYF

d_call: TRBD1
clone_size: NA
v_call: TRBV6-6
j_call: TRBJ2-2
cdr3_nt: TGTGCCAGCAACCCGGGACAGGGGGCCGACATCGGGGAGCTGTTTTTT
cdr3_aa: CASNPGQGADIGELFF

d_call: TRBD1
clone_size: NA
v_call: TRBV5-1
j_call: TRBJ2-1
cdr3_nt: TGCGCCAGCAGCTTGGTGGGGACAGGGTCGGACAATGAGCAGTTCTTC
cdr3_aa: CASSLVGTGSDNEQFF

d_call: TRBD1
clone_size: few
v_call: TRBV5-4
j_call: TRBJ1-4
cdr3_nt: TGTGCCAGCAGCTTGGCCAGGGGGGATGAAAAACTGTTTTTT
cdr3_aa: CASSLARGDEKLFF